This TCR beta chain was captured in a study of blood T cell repertoires in COVID-19. Study details: PBMCs, B-cell-depleted T cells, or T cells provided the cDNA or gDNA that made up the material.

The length of the CDR3 is 15 residues. After removal of 4 bases from V and 0 bases from J, the junction contained 6 bases not matched to a gene. In germline, CDR1 is SGHDT, CDR2 YYEEEE. Sequencing used immunoSEQ multiplex PCR; TCRdb keeps in-frame clones, though not all of them. Among around 40,000 clones listed, less than 85% were seen once. This chain links TRBV5-6 with TRBJ2-5; 7 bases line up with TRBD1. The material sequenced was peripheral blood. The sequence came from an older man with acute or convalescent COVID-19. The CDR3 is CASSPGTAYQETQYF. The CDR3 region has the DNA TGTGCCAGCAGCCCCGGGACAGCGTACCAAGAGACCCAGTACTTC.